This T cell receptor (beta chain) was recovered during a study of CD8+CD57+ T cells in acquired aplastic anemia (dated 2018 in TCRdb). With respect to the entire study: On average, sorted CD4+ and CD8+ cells yielded 3 to 4 ug of extracted DNA, with a range of roughly 0.17 to 27.4 ug. CD8+CD57+ expansion was defined as frequency above the mean frequency observed in healthy subjects.

Spanning cysteine to phenylalanine, the CDR3 consists of 15 amino acids. The CDR3 DNA has 45 bases and is translated from base 1. Via the germline V gene, CDR1 is SGDLS and CDR2 YYNGEE. V sheds 2 bases and J sheds 8 bases, leaving 16 bases between their ends. Genomic DNA served as template for TCR beta VDJ combination and CDR3 sequence profiling. TCR repertoire sequencing was run on an Illumina HiSeq 2000. The authors processed their data as follows. TRBV/TRBJ rearrangement plots, CDR3 size and DJ length profiles, and Simpson's diversity index were used to evaluate the repertoires. The most abundant DNA sequence in the deep sequencing data was taken as the immunodominant clone. CDR3 amino acid sequences were screened for sharing across subjects and were compared with published repertoires and the VDJdb database. The public reads were quality trimmed at Q25 with fastp and then assembled into clones with MiXCR by TCRdb, keeping productive beta chains. Entries are consolidated by CDR3 protein sequence, retaining the most common genes and DNA. The V and J calls here are based on TCRdb, not the publication. Counted in this sample were about 200,000 distinct CDR3 sequences; less than 60% of them appeared once. Of the sample, 15% to 20% falls within the top ten clones.

A note on this clonotype: This clone's antigen is unknown. Per-base quality was not reported, and no clone a single base away is much larger than it.

Expansion of CD8+CD57+ cells had been shown by flow cytometry in the patients chosen for sequencing. Every patient had severe acquired aplastic anemia, diagnosed using the International Study of Aplastic Anemia and Agranulocytosis and Camitta criteria. No patient had received any therapy when blood was sampled. TCR repertoires of sorted CD4+ and CD8+ blood T cells from severe aplastic anemia patients and healthy subjects were deep-sequenced in the study. In the USA, patient enrollment took place under clinicaltrials.gov protocols 00001620, 01623167, 00001397, 00071045, 00081523 and 00961064. Ficoll-Paque density gradient centrifugation was used to isolate peripheral blood mononuclear cells. Before DNA extraction, CD4+ and CD8+ T cells were sorted with FACS or magnetic beads. The study at large found these results: Patients and healthy controls showed no significant difference in CD8+ Simpson's diversity (P=0.060). Although 25 to 30 CD8+ CDR3 sequences were shared by patients and controls, these sequences appeared highly expressed in patients and within the immunodominant clones of patients.

The TCR was taken from a human donor with aplastic anemia. The chain is assembled from TRBV9 and TRBJ1-4; no confident D gene assignment can be made. The sequencing input was sorted CD4+, CD8+, or CD8+CD57+ T cells (not recorded which) from PBMCs. In nucleotides, the sequence is TGTGCCAGCAGCGTCAGTGGGGTGTTCGGAGAAAAACTGTTTTTT. This sequence encodes CASSVSGVFGEKLFF.